This T cell receptor beta chain was found in a study of T cells in Graves' hyperthyroidism and ophthalmopathy. Overall study findings and caveats: In validation, the model predicted ophthalmopathy. These predictions came a median roughly 6 months before onset. Using 13 V-J features, a model discriminated ophthalmopathy from stable hyperthyroidism.

Ten or more counts support this clonotype. Its antigen is as yet unknown. For ophthalmopathy patients, the Clinical Activity Score was at least 3 and the NOSPECS grade at least 4; duration was under 3 months. Reasons for excluding patients were uncontrolled infection, other autoimmune disease, pregnancy or lactation. Amplified regions were TCR beta CDR3 sequences from RNA transcripts. HTBI primers were employed in a first-round RT-PCR of the TCR CDR3. TCRdb called the multiplex PCR reads again in MiXCR, with one record for every CDR3 protein. Seen here are about 590,000 distinct CDR3 sequences, 13% to 15% observed once, and the top ten hold 6.5% to 9%. What was sequenced was blood. The clonotype comes from a woman younger than 35 with Graves' ophthalmopathy.

The CDR3: CASRRAQGTGSTDTQYF. The CDR3 region has the DNA TGTGCCAGCAGACGCGCCCAGGGGACAGGGAGCACAGATACGCAGTATTTT. The genes are TRBV6-1 and TRBJ2-3; TRBD1 agrees at 9 bases. Germline assignment: CDR1 MNHNS and CDR2 SASEGT. The CDR3 covers 17 residues. The junction had 10 bases not matched to a gene; V was cut back by 6 bases and J by 0 bases.